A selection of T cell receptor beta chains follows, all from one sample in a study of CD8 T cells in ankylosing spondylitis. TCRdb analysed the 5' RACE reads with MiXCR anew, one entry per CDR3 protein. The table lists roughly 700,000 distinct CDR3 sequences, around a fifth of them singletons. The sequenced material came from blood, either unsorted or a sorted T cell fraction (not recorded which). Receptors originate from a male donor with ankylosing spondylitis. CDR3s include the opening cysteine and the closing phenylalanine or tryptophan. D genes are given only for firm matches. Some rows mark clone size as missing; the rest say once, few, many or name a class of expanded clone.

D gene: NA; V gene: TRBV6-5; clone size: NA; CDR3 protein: CASSYSSRVDQDGYTF
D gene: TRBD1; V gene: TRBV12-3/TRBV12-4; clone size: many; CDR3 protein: CASRQGARTGELFF
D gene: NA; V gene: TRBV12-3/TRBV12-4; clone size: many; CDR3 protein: CASNIRGKSTDTQYF
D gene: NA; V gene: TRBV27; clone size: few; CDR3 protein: CASSYVGGRGEQYF
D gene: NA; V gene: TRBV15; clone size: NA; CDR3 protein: CATSRRRVGYNEQFF
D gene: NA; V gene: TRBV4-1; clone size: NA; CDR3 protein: CASREFPNTGELFF
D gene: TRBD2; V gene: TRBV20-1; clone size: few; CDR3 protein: CSARVGGRAMGNEQFF
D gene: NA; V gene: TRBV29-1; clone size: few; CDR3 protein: CSSCRESYNEQFF
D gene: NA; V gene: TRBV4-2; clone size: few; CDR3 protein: CASSPIGGFQETQYF
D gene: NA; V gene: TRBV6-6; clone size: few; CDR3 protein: CASISAYNEQFF
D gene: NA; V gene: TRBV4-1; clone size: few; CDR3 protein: CASSPVGGYYGYTF
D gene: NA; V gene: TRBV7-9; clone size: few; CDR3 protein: CASSSDSVYSPLHF
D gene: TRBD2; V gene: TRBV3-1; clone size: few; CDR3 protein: CATQADFPGLARTDTQYF
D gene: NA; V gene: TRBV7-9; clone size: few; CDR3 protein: CASSLTNAYEQYF
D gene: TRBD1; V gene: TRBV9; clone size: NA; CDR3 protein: CASSVQGAPGANVLTF
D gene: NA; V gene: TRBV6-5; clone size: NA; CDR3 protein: CASSYSWGNPYNEQFF
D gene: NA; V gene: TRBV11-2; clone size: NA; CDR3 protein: CASSLLRDPYNEQFF
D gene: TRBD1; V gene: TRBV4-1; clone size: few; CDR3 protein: CASSPTGEHEQYF
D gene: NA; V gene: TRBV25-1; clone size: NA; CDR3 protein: CASSERLEDEQYF
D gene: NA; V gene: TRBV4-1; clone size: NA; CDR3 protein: CASSATGTPHEKLFF
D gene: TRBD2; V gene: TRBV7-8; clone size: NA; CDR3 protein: CASSRLALTDTQYF
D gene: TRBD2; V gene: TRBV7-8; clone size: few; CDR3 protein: CASSLMGGAANTGELFF
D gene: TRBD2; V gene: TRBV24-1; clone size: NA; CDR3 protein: CATSGGGGDTQYF
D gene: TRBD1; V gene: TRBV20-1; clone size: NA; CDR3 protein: CSTPRGTGVYEQYF
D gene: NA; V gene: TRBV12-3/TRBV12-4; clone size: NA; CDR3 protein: CASKSLAGGDHQETQYF
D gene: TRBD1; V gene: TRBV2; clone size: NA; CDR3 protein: CASSFGQGGSYEQYF
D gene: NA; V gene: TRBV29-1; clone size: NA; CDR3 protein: CSVEDPRPASDGYTF
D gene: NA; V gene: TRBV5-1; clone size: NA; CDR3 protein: CASRSISETQYF
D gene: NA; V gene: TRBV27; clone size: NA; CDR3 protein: CASSLGGRGAEAFF
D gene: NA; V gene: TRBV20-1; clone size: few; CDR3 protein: CSARGGVLYNEQFF
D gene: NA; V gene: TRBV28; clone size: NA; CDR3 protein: CASSLASPTGYEQYF
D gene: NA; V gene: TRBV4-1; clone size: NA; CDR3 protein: CASSQDWTTNTEAFF
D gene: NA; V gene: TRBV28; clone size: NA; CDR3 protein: CASSTGPWGENIQYF
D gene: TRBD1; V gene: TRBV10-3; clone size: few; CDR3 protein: CAISESGDRRNTEAFF
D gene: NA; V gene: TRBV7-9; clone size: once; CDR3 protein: CASSPWTSYNEQFF
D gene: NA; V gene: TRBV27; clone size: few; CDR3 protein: CASSERGNQPQHF
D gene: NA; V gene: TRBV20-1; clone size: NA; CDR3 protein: CSAPTRFSYEQYF
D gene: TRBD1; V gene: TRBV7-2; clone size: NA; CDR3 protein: CASSLGTGATGELFF
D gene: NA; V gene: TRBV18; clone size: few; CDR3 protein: CASSPLRGEEAFF
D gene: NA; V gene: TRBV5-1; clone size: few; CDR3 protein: CASSSPEEYQETQYF
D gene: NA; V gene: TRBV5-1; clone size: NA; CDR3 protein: CASSTARDGSNEQFF
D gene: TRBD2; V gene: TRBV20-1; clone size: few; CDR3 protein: CSAGGGYDNNEQFF
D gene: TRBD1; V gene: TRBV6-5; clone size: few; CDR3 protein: CASSYSERGPQETQYF
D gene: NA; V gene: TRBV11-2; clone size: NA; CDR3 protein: CASSRLIDTQYF
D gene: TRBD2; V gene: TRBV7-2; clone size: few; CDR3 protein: CASSPRTSADTQYF
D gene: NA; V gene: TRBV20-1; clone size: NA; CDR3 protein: CSATRGGASTEAFF
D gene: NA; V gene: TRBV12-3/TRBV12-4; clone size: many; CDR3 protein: CASSLSQLLNTEAFF
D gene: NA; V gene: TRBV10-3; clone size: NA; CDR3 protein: CAISEFASNQPQHF
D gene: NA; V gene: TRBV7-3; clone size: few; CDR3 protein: CASSLTFGAGNTIYF
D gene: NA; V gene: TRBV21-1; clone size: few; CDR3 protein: CASSWPDSNQPQHF
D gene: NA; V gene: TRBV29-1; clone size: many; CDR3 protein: CSASLPGVGGYTF